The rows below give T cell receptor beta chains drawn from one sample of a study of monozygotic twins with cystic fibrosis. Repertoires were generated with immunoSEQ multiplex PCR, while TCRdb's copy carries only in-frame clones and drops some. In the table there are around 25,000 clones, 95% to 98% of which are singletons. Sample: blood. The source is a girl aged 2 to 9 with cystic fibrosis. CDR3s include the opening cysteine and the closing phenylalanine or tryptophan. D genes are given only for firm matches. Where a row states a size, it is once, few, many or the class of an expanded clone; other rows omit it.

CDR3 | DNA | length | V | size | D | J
CASGLAGNTGELFF | TGTGCCAGCGGACTAGCGGGAAACACCGGGGAGCTGTTTTTT | 14 | TRBV14 | NA | TRBD2 | TRBJ2-2
CASSELASTDTQYF | TGTGCCAGCAGTGAACTAGCGAGCACAGATACGCAGTATTTT | 14 | TRBV6-5 | NA | TRBD2 | TRBJ2-3
CASSPRTGGIDYGYTF | TGTGCCAGCAGCCCCCGGACAGGGGGGATTGACTATGGCTACACCTTC | 16 | TRBV9 | NA | TRBD1 | TRBJ1-2
CSVGNGPRTGELFF | TGCAGCGTTGGTAATGGGCCCAGGACCGGGGAGCTGTTTTTT | 14 | TRBV29-1 | NA | NA | TRBJ2-2
CASSQGGDYEQYF | TGTGCCAGCAGCCAAGGGGGAGACTACGAGCAGTACTTC | 13 | TRBV2 | NA | NA | TRBJ2-7
CASSLLMNTEAFF | TGTGCCAGCAGCTTGCTGATGAACACTGAAGCTTTCTTT | 13 | TRBV7-8 | NA | NA | TRBJ1-1
CASPRQGRGTYGYTF | TGTGCCAGCCCAAGGCAGGGCAGGGGTACCTATGGCTACACCTTC | 15 | TRBV16 | NA | NA | TRBJ1-2
CASSDGQGGNEQFF | TGTGCCAGCAGTGACGGACAGGGAGGGAATGAGCAGTTCTTC | 14 | TRBV6-4 | NA | NA | TRBJ2-1
CASSPRTDRWVTDTQYF | TGTGCCAGTAGTCCAAGGACGGATCGTTGGGTCACAGATACGCAGTATTTT | 17 | TRBV19 | NA | NA | TRBJ2-3
CASNNGNTIYF | TGTGCCAGCAACAATGGAAACACCATATATTTT | 11 | TRBV6-1 | once | NA | TRBJ1-3
CASSAPSGSFFGEQFF | TGTGCCAGCAGCGCGCCTAGCGGGAGTTTTTTCGGTGAGCAGTTCTTC | 16 | TRBV9 | NA | TRBD2 | TRBJ2-1
CASSLMGASAEAFF | TGTGCCAGCAGCTTAATGGGGGCTTCCGCTGAAGCTTTCTTT | 14 | TRBV7-3 | once | NA | TRBJ1-1
CASSIGLVNTGELFF | TGTGCCAGCAGCATCGGACTAGTGAACACCGGGGAGCTGTTTTTT | 15 | TRBV9 | NA | TRBD2 | TRBJ2-2
CASSFGTSTRRHEQFF | TGTGCCAGTAGTTTCGGGACTAGCACTCGTAGGCATGAGCAGTTCTTC | 16 | TRBV19 | NA | TRBD2 | TRBJ2-1
CASSGWGVTDTQYF | TGTGCCAGCAGTGGGTGGGGGGTCACAGATACGCAGTATTTT | 14 | TRBV2 | NA | NA | TRBJ2-3
CASNQKRGVTYEQYF | TGTGCCAGCAATCAAAAGCGGGGGGTCACCTACGAGCAGTACTTC | 15 | TRBV27 | NA | TRBD2 | TRBJ2-7
CASSYGARLTYGYTF | TGTGCCAGCAGTTACGGGGCAAGGCTCACCTATGGCTACACCTTC | 15 | TRBV6-6 | NA | NA | TRBJ1-2
CASSPGQATNEKLFF | TGTGCCAGCAGCCCAGGACAGGCAACTAATGAAAAACTGTTTTTT | 15 | TRBV6-5 | NA | TRBD1 | TRBJ1-4
CASSSDRGSAAQYF | TGTGCCAGCAGTTCCGACAGGGGCTCCGCGGCGCAGTATTTT | 14 | TRBV27 | NA | TRBD1 | TRBJ2-3
CASSLNGGSSYEQYF | TGTGCCAGCAGCTTAAACGGCGGCTCCTCCTACGAGCAGTACTTC | 15 | TRBV7-3 | NA | NA | TRBJ2-7
CASRGPGGSYEQYF | TGTGCCAGCAGGGGGCCAGGTGGTAGCTACGAGCAGTACTTC | 14 | TRBV6-5 | NA | NA | TRBJ2-7
CASSFKNTYSYEQYF | TGTGCCAGCAGTTTCAAAAACACCTACTCCTACGAGCAGTACTTC | 15 | TRBV28 | NA | NA | TRBJ2-7
CASSQDGGGGETQYF | TGCGCCAGCAGCCAAGATGGAGGGGGCGGGGAGACCCAGTACTTC | 15 | TRBV4-3 | NA | NA | TRBJ2-5